The subject of this entry is one T cell receptor (beta chain). Its antigen is unknown. These data belong to a study of cytomegalovirus exposure and HLA in healthy donors. Study results and limitations: Sequences of the TCR beta chain were said to predict the HLA-A and HLA-B alleles of most subjects accurately.

Germline-derived CDR1 and CDR2 are WSHSY and SAAADI. The CDR3 runs 15 residues. The V segment lost 8 bases and the J segment 8 bases; nucleotides outside the gene matches: 13. The PCR used 60 Vbeta and 13 Jbeta primers. Some clones are missing from TCRdb's copy, which holds only in-frame ones; the method was immunoSEQ multiplex PCR. The ten top clones account for 0.7% to 0.8%, within a sample of 150,000 to 200,000 clones. The clonotype was recovered from a boy between 10 and 17 years old in good health and CMV-seronegative. The rearrangement uses TRBV10-2 and TRBJ1-2, with 11 positions matching TRBD1. Specimen: PBMCs. The CDR3 reads CASGGTGQGADGYTF. In DNA, the CDR3 is TGCGCCAGCGGGGGCACAGGACAGGGGGCTGACGGCTACACCTTC.